The 8 T cell receptor beta chains presented below share a single source sample, sequenced in a study of regulatory T cells in long-lasting Graves disease. Time point described: newly diagnosed GD, antithyroid drugs for less than 3 months. PBMC-extracted RNA yielded the TCR library. HTBI primers from iRepertoire and Arm-PCR of CDR3 regions yielded the TCR beta libraries. TCRdb called the multiplex PCR reads again in MiXCR, with one record for every CDR3 protein. The sample includes some 490,000 distinct CDR3 sequences, approximately 12% seen only once; the top ten take around 9.3%. Separately, the same data were catalogued under a study of T cells in Graves' hyperthyroidism and ophthalmopathy.

The source was peripheral blood mononuclear cells (PBMCs), collected at new diagnosis, from a patient treated with antithyroid drugs. These receptors came from a woman under 40 with Graves disease.

This clonotype has at least ten counts. The V call is TRBV6-5, the J call TRBJ2-7, with 13 bases aligning to TRBD2. V dropped 0 bases and J dropped 5; count of bases not matched to a gene: 10. The CDR3 extends over 18 amino acids. Germline V gives CDR1 MNHEY, CDR2 SVGAGI. CDR3 nucleotide sequence: TGTGCCAGCAGTTACTCCAGAGGGAGACTAGCGGGAGGCAACGAGCAGTACTTC. It yields the protein CASSYSRGRLAGGNEQYF.

This clonotype was seen at least ten times. The chain joins TRBV18 to TRBJ2-7; a weak D match, TRBD1 (6 bases). V lost 5 bases to trimming and J lost 6 bases, with 17 bases between them. Germline CDR1 reads KGHSH; CDR2 reads LQKENI. The CDR3 has 14 residues. CDR3 DNA sequence: TGTGCCAGCTCAGATGGAACAAACAGGGTCGAGCAGTACTTC. Amino acids: CASSDGTNRVEQYF. Combining the CDR3 with reference TRBV18 and TRBJ2-7 gives the whole variable domain NAGVMQNPRHLVRRRGQEARLRCSPMKGHSHVYWYRQLPEEGLKFMVYLQKENIIDESGMPKERFSAEFPKEGPSILRIQQVVRGDSAAYFCASSDGTNRVEQYFGPGTRLTVT.

This clonotype was picked up many times. The chain employs TRBV20-1 and TRBJ1-1, with unresolved D. CDR3 length: 16 amino acids. Trimming removed 6 bases at V and 0 bases at J, with 20 bases between. Germline loops: CDR1 DFQATT, CDR2 SNEGSKA (reference sequence). Here the CDR3 reads CSAAGGYNSMNTEAFF. CDR3 in DNA: TGCAGTGCCGCAGGCGGCTATAACTCCATGAACACTGAAGCTTTCTTT.

In its sample, this clonotype was seen many times. CDR3: CASSLYVRGPVNEQFF. The CDR3 region has the DNA TGTGCCAGCAGTTTATACGTTAGAGGTCCCGTTAATGAGCAGTTCTTC. This rearrangement joins TRBV12-3 or TRBV12-4 to TRBJ2-1; D remains unclear. V dropped 2 bases and J dropped 7 bases, with 18 bases sitting between them. The CDR3 covers 16 residues.

This clonotype was recorded many times. This chain uses TRBV5-1 with TRBJ2-7; D possibly uses TRBD1 or TRBD2 (5 bases each). The CDR3 sequence is 15 residues long. The ends were cut back, 4 bases at V and 2 bases at J, with 16 bases in the middle. Germline values: CDR1 SGHRS, CDR2 YFSETQ. The CDR3: CASSPRDRRTYEQYF. The DNA for the CDR3 is TGCGCCAGCAGCCCACGGGACCGCCGTACCTACGAGCAGTACTTC.

This clonotype was seen many times. The chain uses TRBV28 and TRBJ2-1, with 11 bases identical to TRBD2. The length of the CDR3 is 15 residues. After removal of 0 bases from V and 7 bases from J, the junction contained 2 bases not matched to a gene. Germline-derived CDR1 and CDR2 are MDHEN and SYDVKM. The CDR3 DNA is TGTGCCAGCAGTTTATGGGCTAGCGGGAGGAATGAGCAGTTCTTC. It yields the protein CASSLWASGRNEQFF.

For the CDR3, the DNA is TGTGCCACCAGTGATTGGGGGTGGGGAAGTAATGAGCAGTTCTTC. Its translation: CATSDWGWGSNEQFF. The V and J genes are TRBV24-1 and TRBJ2-1; the D gene could be TRBD1 or TRBD2 (5 bases each). V was clipped by 2 bases and J by 7 bases, with 14 bases between them. CDR3 length: 15 amino acids. In germline, CDR1 is KGHDR, CDR2 SFDVKD.

This clonotype was counted many times. The chain is built from TRBV10-3 and TRBJ1-6; D unclear. V shed 4 bases and J shed 6 bases, with 13 bases lying between them. Germline CDR1 reads ENHRY; CDR2 reads SYGVKD. The CDR3 runs to 15 residues. Here the CDR3 DNA reads TGTGCCATCAGTGGAGAGATAGGCCCTAATTCACCCCTCCACTTT. Encoded protein: CAISGEIGPNSPLHF.